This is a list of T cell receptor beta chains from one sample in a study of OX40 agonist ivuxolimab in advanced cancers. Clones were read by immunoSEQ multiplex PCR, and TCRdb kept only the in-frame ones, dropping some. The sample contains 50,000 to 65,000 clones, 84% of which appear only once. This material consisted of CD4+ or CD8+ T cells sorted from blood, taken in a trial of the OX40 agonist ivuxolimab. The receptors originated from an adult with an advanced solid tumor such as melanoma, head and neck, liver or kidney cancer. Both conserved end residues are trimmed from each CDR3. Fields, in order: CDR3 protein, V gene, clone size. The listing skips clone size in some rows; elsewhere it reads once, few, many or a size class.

ASSSGTAYEQY TRBV2 once
ASSLWTGNYEQY TRBV28 .
ASSQSAGGYGYT TRBV16 .
ASSWGSTGDQPQH TRBV5-1 .
AWSGTQGARGYT TRBV30 .
AISTMSSYEQY TRBV10-3 .
ASSLEVVSGIQETQY TRBV11-3 .
ASSPIRGLNTEAF TRBV11-2 .
ASSVGATQRETQY TRBV9 .
ASSENRGSNQPQH TRBV6-1 few
ATSRDEGAGTEAF TRBV15 once
ASSSSGGHKY TRBV7-2 .
ASSQGERVSGNTIY TRBV4-3 .
ASSRLGQIETQY TRBV7-2 .
ASSTPTTDLRGNTIY TRBV7-3 .
ASSRDRGREYEQY TRBV6-6 .
ASTERVGELF TRBV6-1 .
ASSLLAGVNTGELF TRBV7-3 .
ASSYPRGLEQY TRBV5-6 few
ASSPRPRDRLFTYEQY TRBV9 .
ASSKHSWGQGSPDTQY TRBV11-3 .